This T cell receptor (beta chain) emerged from a study of CD8+CD57+ T cells in acquired aplastic anemia. Study overall: CD4+ and CD8+ cells, once sorted, gave DNA averaging roughly 3 ug.

V trimming: 4 bases; J trimming: 6 bases; junction bases outside the gene matches: 5. The length of the CDR3 is 13 residues. Germline-derived CDR1 and CDR2 are SGDLS and YYNGEE. Genomic DNA templated the TCR beta VDJ and CDR3 profiling. TCRdb processed the reads anew with MiXCR; each CDR3 protein has one entry. The repertoire has some 170,000 distinct CDR3 sequences, more than 45% of them found once; the top ten carry more than 0.85%. Previously, flow cytometry had revealed CD8+CD57+ cell expansion in the patients chosen for sequencing. All patients were therapy-naive when blood was sampled. The specimen sequenced was sorted CD4+, CD8+, or CD8+CD57+ T cells (not recorded which) from PBMCs. This TCR was recovered from a human donor with aplastic anemia. V is TRBV9 and J is TRBJ1-2; TRBD1 matches 8 bases. CDR3 sequence: CASSSRTGHGYTF. The CDR3, as DNA: TGTGCCAGCAGCTCCCGGACAGGGCATGGCTACACCTTC.